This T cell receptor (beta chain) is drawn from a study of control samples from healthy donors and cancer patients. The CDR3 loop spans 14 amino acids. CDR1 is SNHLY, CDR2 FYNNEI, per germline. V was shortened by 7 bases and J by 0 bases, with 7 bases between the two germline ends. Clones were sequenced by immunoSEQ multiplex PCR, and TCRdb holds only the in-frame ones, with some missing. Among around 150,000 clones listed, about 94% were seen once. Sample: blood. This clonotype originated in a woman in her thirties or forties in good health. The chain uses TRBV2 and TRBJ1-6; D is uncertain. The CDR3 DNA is TGTGCCAGCAAAGGGAGCTCCTATAATTCACCCCTCCACTTT. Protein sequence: CASKGSSYNSPLHF.